This TCR beta chain comes out of a study of blood T cell repertoires in COVID-19. Study background: T cells, B-cell-depleted T cells, or PBMCs supplied cDNA or gDNA.

Some clones are missing from TCRdb's copy, which holds only in-frame ones; the method was immunoSEQ multiplex PCR. Seen here are under 250,000 clones, 90% to 95% observed once, and the top ten hold around 1.2%. This CDR3 has 15 amino acids. From germline, CDR1 is SGHTA and CDR2 FQGNSA. The V end lost 2 bases, the J end lost 5 bases, and 15 bases lay between the germline ends. What was sequenced was peripheral blood. V is TRBV7-2 and J is TRBJ2-5; TRBD2 might be the D (5 bases). The origin of this receptor is a man younger than 40 with acute or convalescent COVID-19. The CDR3 protein is CASSLSFTSGETQYF. The CDR3, as DNA: TGTGCCAGCAGCTTAAGTTTCACTAGTGGGGAGACCCAGTACTTC.